Below, 29 T cell receptor beta chains from the same sample are listed, as sequenced in a study of CD8 T cells in Susac syndrome. With random hexamers, roughly 0.45 to 1 ug RNA was reverse transcribed. TCRdb re-analysed the immunoSEQ multiplex PCR reads in MiXCR, keeping a single row per CDR3 protein. The sample carries about 50,000 distinct CDR3 sequences, roughly 93% recorded once. Sequenced input: CD8+ T cells from PBMCs. All receptors come from a human donor with multiple sclerosis.

This chain connects TRBV20-1 to TRBJ1-2; D unclear. V lost 0 bases and J lost 9, with 17 bases in between. Germline V gives CDR1 DFQATT, CDR2 SNEGSKA (reference sequence). There are 14 residues in the CDR3. CDR3 residues: CSARDFATPGSYTF. CDR3 in DNA: TGCAGTGCTAGAGATTTCGCAACCCCTGGGAGCTACACCTTC.

The V call is TRBV6-2 or TRBV6-3, the J call TRBJ2-3; perhaps TRBD2 as D (5 bases). V lost 4 bases and J 9 bases, leaving 20 bases between the germline ends. CDR1 MNHEY and CDR2 SVGEGT come from the germline V gene. This CDR3 contains 15 residues. The CDR3: CASSFSSRIGETQYF. Here the CDR3 DNA reads TGTGCCAGCAGTTTCTCTAGCAGAATCGGGGAGACGCAGTATTTT.

The chain employs TRBV20-1 and TRBJ1-4, with no clear D. Per the germline V gene, CDR1 is DFQATT and CDR2 is SNEGSKA (reference sequence). The CDR3 is made up of 17 amino acids. V was shortened by 0 bases and J by 1 base, with 15 bases between the two germline ends. CDR3 nucleotide sequence: TGCAGTGCTAGAGATATAGGGCGCGGAGGAACTAATGAAAAACTGTTTTTT. It codes for CSARDIGRGGTNEKLFF.

The chain's CDR3 is CASSPPASGPYEQYF. The CDR3 DNA is TGTGCCAGCAGCCCTCCGGCTAGCGGACCCTACGAGCAGTACTTC. The chain combines TRBV7-9 with TRBJ2-7, with 7 bases matching TRBD2. There are 15 residues in the CDR3. Per germline, CDR1 SEHNR and CDR2 FQNEAQ (reference sequence). V was pared by 5 bases and J by 2 bases, with 9 bases of the junction left unmatched. The full variable domain, completed using reference TRBV7-9 and TRBJ2-7, is DTGVSQNPRHKITKRGQNVTFRCDPISEHNRLYWYRQTLGQGPEFLTYFQNEAQLEKSRLLSDRFSAERPKGSFSTLEIQRTEQGDSAMYLCASSPPASGPYEQYFGPGTRLTVT.

The chain combines TRBV20-1 with TRBJ2-7; TRBD2 might be the D (6 bases). From germline, CDR1 is DFQATT and CDR2 SNEGSKA (reference sequence). Trimming stripped 0 bases from V and 1 base from J, with 19 bases between. This CDR3 has 17 residues. The CDR3 here is CSARDFDAGGDSYEQYF. The CDR3 coding sequence is TGCAGTGCTAGAGATTTTGACGCCGGGGGTGATTCCTACGAGCAGTACTTC.

V usage is TRBV11-2 and J usage is TRBJ1-5; TRBD1 might be the D (5 bases). The germline CDR1 and CDR2 sequences are SGHAT and FQNNGV. Trimming removed 5 bases from V and 6 bases from J, with 17 bases in between. This CDR3 is 15 amino acids long. The CDR3 protein is CASSPTGTVGQPQHF. DNA for the CDR3: TGTGCCAGCAGCCCCACGGGGACGGTGGGTCAGCCCCAGCATTTT.

The chain uses TRBV4-3 and TRBJ2-3; D may be TRBD1 or TRBD2 (6 bases each). The CDR3 is 16 residues long. Trimming shortened V by 2 bases and J by 0 bases, and 12 bases separated the two germline ends. The V gene's germline CDR1 is LGHNA and CDR2 YSLEER. In DNA form, the CDR3 reads TGCGCCAGCAGCCAAAGGGGGACTCTAAGCACAGATACGCAGTATTTT. This codes for CASSQRGTLSTDTQYF.

This chain links TRBV6-1 with TRBJ1-5; TRBD1 aligns across 8 bases. The trim removed 6 bases at V and 0 bases at J, leaving 7 bases unmatched. This CDR3 has 16 amino acids. Germline V gene sequence: CDR1 MNHNS, CDR2 SASEGT. The CDR3 reads CASSHRGGYSNQPQHF. In DNA, the CDR3 is TGTGCCAGCAGCCACAGGGGGGGTTATAGCAATCAGCCCCAGCATTTT.

The V and J genes are TRBV6-5 and TRBJ2-7; D unresolved. CDR1 and CDR2 (germline): MNHEY, SVGAGI. The CDR3 contains 13 residues. V shed 2 bases and J shed 4 bases, with 9 bases lying between them. In nucleotides, the CDR3 is TGTGCCAGCAGTTACGCTACAGCGTACGAGCAGTACTTC. Protein product: CASSYATAYEQYF.

This clonotype was found a few times. V usage is TRBV3-1 and J usage is TRBJ2-5, with D tentatively TRBD1 (6 bases). There are 13 residues in the CDR3. The germline V and J ends were trimmed by 2 bases and 5 bases, with 9 bases remaining between them. The germline V gene has CDR1 LGHDT and CDR2 YNNKEL (reference sequence). For the CDR3, the DNA is TGTGCCAGCAGCCAACGGACAGAGGAGACCCAGTACTTC. Its translation: CASSQRTEETQYF.

This chain connects TRBV7-3 to TRBJ1-1; 8 positions agree with TRBD1. Germline trimming cut 0 bases from V and 3 bases from J; bases unmatched to any gene: 6. In germline, CDR1 is SGHTA, CDR2 FQGTGA. The CDR3 has 16 residues. The DNA for the CDR3 is TGTGCCAGCAGCTTAACCTCCGACAGGGGAGACACTGAAGCTTTCTTT. This gives the protein CASSLTSDRGDTEAFF.

V gene TRBV12-5 combines with J gene TRBJ1-1; D is ambiguous. The CDR3 totals 15 residues. Per germline, CDR1 LGHNT and CDR2 FRNRAP. V lost 5 bases, J lost 2 bases, and 15 bases lay in between. The CDR3 coding sequence is TGTGCTAGTGGTCCCCGTGTTGAGGGAAACACTGAAGCTTTCTTT. Translation: CASGPRVEGNTEAFF.

This chain connects TRBV5-1 to TRBJ2-7, with D tentatively TRBD2 (6 bases). Germline values: CDR1 SGHRS, CDR2 YFSETQ. The V and J ends lost 3 bases and 6 bases respectively, with 13 bases between them. The CDR3 is 13 amino acids. The CDR3 here is CASSSGWGVEQYF. Here the CDR3 DNA reads TGCGCCAGCAGCTCCGGCTGGGGGGTCGAGCAGTACTTC.

The V gene is TRBV24-1, the J gene TRBJ2-1; 11 nucleotides agree with TRBD2. After removal of 5 bases from V and 8 bases from J, the junction contained 7 bases not matched to a gene. Germline CDR1 reads KGHDR; CDR2 reads SFDVKD. CDR3 length equals 15 residues. The CDR3 DNA reads as TGTGCCACCAGTGCCTCTAGCGGGGGGATCTATGAGCAGTTCTTC. This sequence encodes CATSASSGGIYEQFF.

The chain recombines TRBV2 with TRBJ2-2; D is possibly TRBD1 (6 bases). The length of the CDR3 is 14 residues. V lost 6 bases, J lost 2 bases, and 10 bases lay in between. The V gene's germline CDR1 is SNHLY and CDR2 FYNNEI. The CDR3 region has the DNA TGTGCCAGCAGGACGGACAGTAACACCGGGGAGCTGTTTTTT. It is translated as CASRTDSNTGELFF.

V usage is TRBV6-5 and J usage is TRBJ1-4; the match to TRBD1 covers 7 bases. The CDR3 is 15 residues long. The germline CDR1 and CDR2 sequences are MNHEY and SVGAGI. V trimming: 4 bases; J trimming: 3 bases; junction bases outside the gene matches: 5. CDR3 nucleotides: TGTGCCAGCAGTTTTACAGGGGAGGCTAATGAAAAACTGTTTTTT. It specifies CASSFTGEANEKLFF.

The chain links TRBV7-9 to TRBJ2-1; D possibly matches TRBD1 or TRBD2 (5 bases each). The CDR3 length is 14 residues. The ends were cut back, 1 base at V and 4 bases at J, with 8 bases in the middle. The germline V gene has CDR1 SEHNR and CDR2 FQNEAQ (reference sequence). CDR3 sequence (DNA): TGTGCCAGCAGCTTAGGGTGGGGGTACAATGAGCAGTTCTTC. The encoded protein is CASSLGWGYNEQFF.

The rearrangement uses TRBV29-1 and TRBJ1-1; 8 nucleotides agree with TRBD1. Germline CDR1 reads SQVTM; CDR2 reads ANQGSEA. V shed 7 bases and J 6 bases; nucleotides not matched to a gene: 7. The CDR3 spans 12 residues. CDR3 nucleotide sequence: TGCAGCGCAGACCAGGGGGCGGCTGAAGCTTTCTTT. It is translated as CSADQGAAEAFF.

The chain is built from TRBV24-1 and TRBJ1-2; 10 nucleotides line up with TRBD1. This CDR3 has 15 residues. The germline V gene has CDR1 KGHDR and CDR2 SFDVKD. The V and J ends lost 5 bases and 5 bases, in that order; junction bases with no gene match: 7. CDR3 in amino acids: CATSAGTGDLYGYTF. CDR3 sequence (DNA): TGTGCCACCAGTGCTGGGACAGGGGATTTGTATGGCTACACCTTC.

The J gene is TRBJ1-1, the V gene TRBV7-2, with D perhaps TRBD1 (5 bases). V was shortened by 3 bases and J by 6 bases, with 14 bases between the two germline ends. The germline gives CDR1 SGHTA, CDR2 FQGNSA. This CDR3 region has 14 residues. The CDR3 DNA is TGTGCCAGCAGCTTGGAGTGGGGGTCCGCTGAAGCTTTCTTT. Translated: CASSLEWGSAEAFF.

This chain connects TRBV24-1 to TRBJ2-2; the D is unclear. V lost 5 bases and J lost 7, with 10 bases in between. The germline CDR1 and CDR2 sequences are KGHDR and SFDVKD. The CDR3 totals 13 residues. The CDR3 is CATSGAARGELFF. The CDR3, as DNA: TGTGCCACCAGTGGGGCGGCCCGCGGGGAGCTGTTTTTT.

This clonotype was observed a single time. The chain recombines TRBV20-1 with TRBJ2-7; D remains ambiguous. CDR1 DFQATT and CDR2 SNEGSKA come from the germline V gene (reference sequence). With 0 bases removed from V and 2 bases from J, the gap between germline ends came to 11 bases. The CDR3 is 14 amino acids. For the CDR3, the DNA is TGCAGTGCTAGAGATCAGCTGGGGACCTACGAGCAGTACTTC. It yields the protein CSARDQLGTYEQYF.

The chain couples TRBV4-3 to TRBJ2-1; 10 bases map to TRBD1. J lost 7 bases, V lost 3 bases, and 12 bases had no gene match. The CDR3 spans 17 residues. Germline values: CDR1 LGHNA, CDR2 YSLEER. CDR3 coding DNA: TGCGCCAGCAGCCATAAATGGGGGTGGGGACAGGGGAATGAGCAGTTCTTC. Amino acid sequence: CASSHKWGWGQGNEQFF.

V gene TRBV9 combines with J gene TRBJ2-7, with 8 bases lining up with TRBD2. In germline, CDR1 is SGDLS, CDR2 YYNGEE. This CDR3 has 15 amino acids. V lost 3 bases, J lost 2 bases, and 7 bases stayed unmatched. In DNA form, the CDR3 reads TGTGCCAGCAGCGGGGAGGGACTAGGCACCTACGAGCAGTACTTC. Translated: CASSGEGLGTYEQYF. The full variable domain, in which reference TRBV9 and TRBJ2-7 provide the parts outside the CDR3, is DSGVTQTPKHLITATGQRVTLRCSPRSGDLSVYWYQQSLDQGLQFLIQYYNGEERAKGNILERFSAQQFPDLHSELNLSSLELGDSALYFCASSGEGLGTYEQYFGPGTRLTVT.

This chain links TRBV27 with TRBJ1-1; tentative D call: TRBD1 (5 bases). The CDR3 consists of 15 residues. In germline, CDR1 is MNHEY, CDR2 SMNVEV (reference sequence). Trimming left V 3 bases short and J 2 bases short, with 13 bases between. CDR3 DNA sequence: TGTGCCAGCAGTTTCGGGGCAGGTGCTAACACTGAAGCTTTCTTT. Its translation is CASSFGAGANTEAFF.

The chain couples TRBV6-2 or TRBV6-3 to TRBJ2-4; a weak D match, TRBD1 (6 bases). CDR1 is MNHEY and CDR2 is SVGEGT in the germline V gene. The V end was cut by 6 bases, the J end by 0 bases, with 18 bases between. The CDR3 covers 17 residues. The CDR3 nucleotides are TGTGCCAGCAGCCCGACCGACAGGCCCCTAGCCAAAAACATTCAGTACTTC. Translation gives CASSPTDRPLAKNIQYF.

The chain employs TRBV4-2 and TRBJ2-1; 9 nucleotides agree with TRBD2. The length of the CDR3 is 15 residues. Unmatched junction bases numbered 3, after V lost 0 bases and J lost 6 bases. The germline gives CDR1 LGHNA, CDR2 YNFKEQ. The CDR3 bases are TGTGCCAGCAGCCAAGAGGCTAGCGGGGCCAATGAGCAGTTCTTC. Translation gives CASSQEASGANEQFF.

The chain combines TRBV28 with TRBJ1-1; D is uncertain. The CDR3 is made up of 11 amino acids. Germline V gene sequence: CDR1 MDHEN, CDR2 SYDVKM. Trimming cost V 5 bases and J 4 bases, with 5 bases left between them. The DNA of the CDR3 is TGTGCCAGCAGTACATCCACTGAAGCTTTCTTT. Translating gives CASSTSTEAFF.

About this clonotype: One junction end does not reproduce the germline sequence, and a read error may be involved. The CDR3 coding sequence is TGTGCTAGCAGCAACGGTCACGGAGAAGCTTTCTTT. Translated, it gives CASSNGHGEAFF. The chain employs TRBV7-7 and TRBJ1-1; D is ambiguous. This CDR3 is built from 12 residues. CDR1 is SSHAT and CDR2 is FNYEAQ in the germline V gene (reference sequence). Full variable domain (outside the CDR3, taken from reference TRBV7-7 and TRBJ1-1): GAGVSQSPRYKVTKRGQDVTLRCDPISSHATLYWYQQALGQGPEFLTYFNYEAQPDKSGLPSDRFSAERPEGSISTLTIQRTEQRDSAMYRCASSNGHGEAFFGQGTRLTVV.